Shown below are 26 T cell receptor beta chains from a single sample sequenced in a study of low-dose radiotherapy and immunotherapy resistance in tumors. Primers targeting TRAV and TRBV primed first-strand cDNA, covering alpha and beta chains. A roughly 20-cycle PCR with a constant-region primer and V-primer adapter amplified TCRs. TCRdb reanalysed the reads using MiXCR and keeps one entry per CDR3 protein. The top ten clones hold around 3.8% of a sample with 14,000 to 15,000 distinct CDR3 sequences, 45% to 55% of them seen once. The receptors were gathered from a human donor with advanced metastatic prostate, ovarian, gallbladder or colorectal cancer (not recorded which). This table probably holds off-target reads from a library built for another chain.

This clonotype was seen more than once but under ten times. The chain uses TRBV12-3 or TRBV12-4 and TRBJ2-7; D is unclear. CDR3 length: 12 residues. V was cut by 8 bases and J by 3 bases, with 11 bases left in between. The CDR3 nucleotides are TGTGCCAGCGGTCTGGCTAGCTACGAGCAGTACTTC. Protein product: CASGLASYEQYF.

The gene calls are TRBV6-6 and TRBJ2-5; tentative D call: TRBD2 (5 bases). The CDR3 runs to 13 residues. Germline-derived CDR1 and CDR2 are MNHNY and SVGAGI (reference sequence). V lost 2 bases and J lost 1, with 5 bases in between. The CDR3 coding sequence is TGTGCCAGCAGTTACGGACTCCAAGAGACCCAGTACTTC. As protein: CASSYGLQETQYF.

This sequence joins TRBV5-5 and TRBJ2-7, with a weak D call TRBD1 (6 bases). The CDR3 contains 14 residues. Trimming cost V 2 bases and J 3 bases, with 12 bases left between them. Germline V gene lookup returns CDR1 SGHKS and CDR2 YYEKEE (reference sequence). The CDR3 reads CASSFGGLIYEQYF. The CDR3 DNA follows: TGTGCCAGCAGCTTTGGGGGCCTTATCTACGAGCAGTACTTC.

The chain recombines TRBV6-5 with TRBJ1-2; the D gene is possibly TRBD1 (5 bases). Germline values: CDR1 MNHEY, CDR2 SVGAGI. The CDR3 spans 14 residues. V gave up 2 bases and J gave up 4 bases, with 11 bases separating them. The CDR3 bases are TGTGCCAGCAGTTACACTGGGGACGGCTATGGCTACACCTTC. Its translation is CASSYTGDGYGYTF.

The gene calls are TRBV6-8 and TRBJ2-4; 8 bases agree with TRBD1. The CDR3 totals 14 residues. Germline values: CDR1 MNHGY, CDR2 SAAAGT. The trim removed 7 bases at V and 8 bases at J, leaving 10 bases unmatched. CDR3 in DNA: TGTGCCAGCACCCCCAGGCAGGGGGCTGACATTCAGTACTTC. Protein sequence: CASTPRQGADIQYF.

There are a few counts of this clonotype. The rearrangement uses TRBV6-2 or TRBV6-3 and TRBJ2-7, with 7 bases identical to TRBD2. CDR3 length: 15 amino acids. V was clipped by 6 bases and J by 2 bases; unmatched bases: 10. Germline V lookup: CDR1 MNHEY, CDR2 SVGEGT. DNA of the CDR3: TGTGCCAGCAGCCGGCCACGGGGGGACGCCTACGAGCAGTACTTC. It codes for CASSRPRGDAYEQYF.

This clonotype was seen a handful of times. This rearrangement joins TRBV5-1 to TRBJ2-1; D uncertain. The germline gives CDR1 SGHRS, CDR2 YFSETQ. This CDR3 contains 11 residues. Trimming took off 7 bases at V and 10 bases at J, with 12 bases between the two ends. In DNA form, the CDR3 reads TGCGCCAGCCGGCTATCCGGGGAGCAGTTCTTC. Encoded protein: CASRLSGEQFF.

The chain recombines TRBV6-1 with TRBJ2-3, with 9 bases aligning to TRBD1. The CDR3 length is 15 residues. V lost 8 bases to trimming and J lost 4 bases; unmatched junction nucleotides: 10. Germline CDR1 MNHNS, CDR2 SASEGT. CDR3 DNA: TGTGCCAGCTCCGCTCGGGGACAGGGCCCAGATACGCAGTATTTT. Its protein product is CASSARGQGPDTQYF.

The chain links TRBV5-1 to TRBJ2-7, with D maybe TRBD2 (6 bases). This CDR3 contains 14 residues. V lost 0 bases to trimming and J lost 5 bases, with 12 bases between them. CDR1 and CDR2 from the germline V gene are SGHRS and YFSETQ. The DNA for the CDR3 is TGCGCCAGCAGCTTGGTGGGACTTCCCGACGAGCAGTACTTC. Amino acids: CASSLVGLPDEQYF. The complete variable domain, with remaining parts taken from reference TRBV5-1 and TRBJ2-7, reads KAGVTQTPRYLIKTRGQQVTLSCSPISGHRSVSWYQQTPGQGLQFLFEYFSETQRNKGNFPGRFSGRQFSNSRSEMNVSTLELGDSALYLCASSLVGLPDEQYFGPGTRLTVT.

This clonotype appeared once. The V call is TRBV30, the J call TRBJ2-7, with TRBD1 matching over 9 bases. Germline assignment: CDR1 GTSNPN and CDR2 SVGIG (reference sequence). The CDR3 loop spans 14 amino acids. With V trimmed by 3 bases and J by 6 bases, 9 bases remained unmatched. As DNA, the CDR3 is TGTGCCTGGAGCGCCGGGACAGGGAATGTCGAGCAGTACTTC. Its protein product is CAWSAGTGNVEQYF.

The rearrangement joins TRBV14 to TRBJ2-6; D not resolved. This CDR3 spans 14 amino acids. V lost 2 bases to trimming and J lost 1 base, with 3 bases between them. Germline V gene lookup returns CDR1 SGHDN and CDR2 FVKESK. The CDR3 region is CASSQRSGANVLTF. The CDR3 bases are TGTGCCAGCAGCCAACGGTCTGGGGCCAACGTCCTGACTTTC.

The sample holds a few counts of this clonotype. The CDR3 nucleotides read TGTGCCAGCAGCCAGACAGGGCGTGAGCAGTTCTTC. This translates into CASSQTGREQFF. The chain has TRBV2 and TRBJ2-1, with 7 bases matching TRBD1. Germline V CDR1 and CDR2: SNHLY, FYNNEI. The CDR3 loop spans 12 amino acids. V shed 6 bases and J 9 bases; nucleotides not matched to a gene: 5.

This chain links TRBV29-1 with TRBJ2-2; D gene uncertain. From germline, CDR1 is SQVTM and CDR2 ANQGSEA. V was pared by 7 bases and J by 1 base, with 4 bases between. The CDR3 is made up of 11 amino acids. CDR3 in amino acids: CSGRNTGELFF. CDR3 nucleotides: TGCAGCGGCAGGAACACCGGGGAGCTGTTTTTT.

In this sample, this clonotype turned up a few times. This rearrangement joins TRBV20-1 to TRBJ2-1; D uncertain. This CDR3 has 11 residues. From germline, CDR1 is DFQATT and CDR2 SNEGSKA (reference sequence). V was clipped by 2 bases and J by 5 bases, with 4 bases between them. The CDR3 region is CSARQNNEQFF. The CDR3 DNA is TGCAGTGCTAGACAGAACAATGAGCAGTTCTTC.

This sequence joins TRBV7-8 and TRBJ2-5; the D is unclear. The CDR3 contains 18 residues. V gave up 5 bases and J gave up 0 bases, with 22 bases separating them. The V gene's germline CDR1 is SGHVS and CDR2 FQNEAQ. Here the CDR3 reads CASSAILVPQPYQETQYF. The CDR3 DNA reads TGTGCCAGCAGCGCCATATTAGTCCCACAACCGTACCAAGAGACCCAGTACTTC.

Only a few counts were recorded for this clonotype. The CDR3 DNA sequence: TGTGCCAGCAGCTTAGATTGGACCGACACAGATACGCAGTATTTT. Protein product: CASSLDWTDTDTQYF. V usage is TRBV11-3 and J usage is TRBJ2-3, with D uncertain. Trimming removed 0 bases at V and 2 bases at J, with 9 bases between. The germline CDR1 and CDR2 sequences are SGHNT and YENEEA. The CDR3 length is 15 residues.

The rearrangement links TRBV20-1 to TRBJ2-1; no definite D call. Germline V gene data show CDR1 as DFQATT and CDR2 as SNEGSKA (reference sequence). Deletions cut 4 bases from V and 4 bases from J, with 8 bases between. CDR3 length equals 12 residues. The CDR3 DNA is TGCAGTGCTAAGGTTGGGTACAATGAGCAGTTCTTC. Translation: CSAKVGYNEQFF.

The V and J genes are TRBV5-1 and TRBJ2-1; 9 nucleotides align to TRBD1. The junction had 10 bases not matched to a gene; V was cut back by 4 bases and J by 8 bases. The CDR3 has 15 residues. In germline, CDR1 is SGHRS, CDR2 YFSETQ. This CDR3 is CASSAGDRGVDEQFF. DNA for the CDR3: TGCGCCAGCAGCGCCGGAGACAGGGGGGTCGATGAGCAGTTCTTC.

V and J are TRBV12-3 or TRBV12-4 and TRBJ2-1, with D perhaps TRBD1 or TRBD2 (5 bases each). This CDR3 has 12 residues. The ends were cut back, 3 bases at V and 12 bases at J, with 12 bases in the middle. CDR3 loop: CASSLKWGLQFF. The CDR3 DNA is TGTGCCAGCAGTTTGAAGTGGGGGTTGCAGTTCTTC.

This clonotype was seen a few times. The chain employs TRBV5-1 and TRBJ2-2; maybe TRBD1 (6 bases). The V gene lost 4 bases and the J gene lost 4 bases, with 17 bases spanning the gap. This CDR3 contains 16 residues. Germline CDR1 reads SGHRS; CDR2 reads YFSETQ. The CDR3 DNA follows: TGCGCCAGCAGCATACAGGGCTCCCGTGTCACCGGGGAGCTGTTTTTT. This sequence encodes CASSIQGSRVTGELFF.

The chain joins TRBV2 to TRBJ1-5; perhaps TRBD1 as D (5 bases). The germline V gene encodes CDR1 SNHLY and CDR2 FYNNEI. V lost 6 bases and J 0 bases, leaving 9 bases between the germline ends. This CDR3 region has 14 residues. Here the CDR3 DNA reads TGTGCCAGCAGATTGGGGGGTAGCAATCAGCCCCAGCATTTT. As protein: CASRLGGSNQPQHF.

The V and J genes are TRBV7-9 and TRBJ2-3; D call uncertain. Between the trimmed V and J ends, which lost 10 bases and 0 bases, there was a span of 11 bases. The V gene's germline CDR1 is SEHNR and CDR2 FQNEAQ (reference sequence). The CDR3 contains 13 residues. The CDR3 protein is CATRRSSTDTQYF. CDR3 DNA sequence: TGTGCCACGAGGCGTTCGAGCACAGATACGCAGTATTTT.

This clonotype was found a few times. The V call is TRBV7-2, the J call TRBJ2-2, with D maybe TRBD1 (5 bases). Trimming took off 1 base at V and 6 bases at J, with 6 bases between the two ends. The CDR3 is made up of 13 amino acids. Germline loops: CDR1 SGHTA, CDR2 FQGNSA. The CDR3 region is CASSLGGSGELFF. The CDR3 bases are TGTGCCAGCAGCTTAGGGGGCTCCGGGGAGCTGTTTTTT. The entire variable domain, with the rest obtained from reference TRBV7-2 and TRBJ2-2, is as follows: GAGVSQSPSNKVTEKGKDVELRCDPISGHTALYWYRQSLGQGLEFLIYFQGNSAPDKSGLPSDRFSAERTGGSVSTLTIQRTQQEDSAVYLCASSLGGSGELFFGEGSRLTVL.

The gene calls are TRBV10-3 and TRBJ2-7, with D uncertain. Germline V gives CDR1 ENHRY, CDR2 SYGVKD. V was cut by 5 bases and J by 1 base, with 12 bases left in between. This CDR3 is built from 14 residues. CDR3 region: CAISPEIGSYEQYF. The CDR3 DNA reads TGTGCCATCAGTCCCGAAATAGGATCCTACGAGCAGTACTTC.

The V call is TRBV14, the J call TRBJ2-3, with TRBD2 matching 11 bases. This CDR3 has 17 residues. V was clipped by 4 bases and J by 4 bases; unmatched bases: 10. In germline, CDR1 is SGHDN, CDR2 FVKESK. CDR3 bases: TGTGCCAGCAGCCGCACAAGATATAGCGGGAGGGCAGATACGCAGTATTTT. It specifies CASSRTRYSGRADTQYF.

The genes are TRBV3-1 and TRBJ2-3; no clear D. This CDR3 contains 13 residues. Trimming took 0 bases from V and 5 from J, leaving 6 bases between them. Germline loops: CDR1 LGHDT, CDR2 YNNKEL (reference sequence). CDR3 nucleotides: TGTGCCAGCAGCCAAGAAGAAGGAGATACGCAGTATTTT. This codes for CASSQEEGDTQYF.